Below are 32 T cell receptor beta chains sequenced from a single sample in a study of cytomegalovirus exposure and HLA in healthy donors. Researchers ran the PCR with 60 Vbeta and 13 Jbeta primers. The assay was immunoSEQ multiplex PCR, and TCRdb's table has in-frame clones only and misses some. The sample includes some 75,000 clones, more than 60% seen only once; the top ten take less than 6.5%. The specimen was PBMCs. The receptors come from a man aged 18 to 30 in good health and CMV-seropositive.

The chain carries TRBV20-1 and TRBJ2-7; D not certain. The CDR3 spans 11 residues. The V gene lost 3 bases and the J gene lost 2 bases, with 5 bases spanning the gap. The V gene's germline CDR1 is DFQATT and CDR2 SNEGSKA (reference sequence). The CDR3 nucleotides are TGCAGTGCTAGGCTAACCTACGAGCAGTACTTC. It is translated as CSARLTYEQYF.

V usage is TRBV4-1 and J usage is TRBJ1-1; 9 positions agree with TRBD1. Trimming cost V 5 bases and J 3 bases; bases outside gene matches: 13. The germline V gene encodes CDR1 MGHRA and CDR2 YSYEKL. This CDR3 comprises 17 residues. CDR3: CASSFSPTGGSHTEAFF. In nucleotides, the CDR3 is TGCGCCAGCAGCTTCTCCCCGACAGGGGGTAGTCACACTGAAGCTTTCTTT.

The chain recombines TRBV10-3 with TRBJ2-1, with a weak D call TRBD1 (6 bases). Trimming removed 6 bases at V and 0 bases at J, with 9 bases between. The germline CDR1 and CDR2 sequences are ENHRY and SYGVKD. The CDR3 length is 14 residues. CDR3 amino acids: CAIRQGRSYNEQFF. CDR3 nucleotides: TGTGCCATCAGACAGGGCCGCTCCTACAATGAGCAGTTCTTC.

This chain links TRBV7-6 with TRBJ2-5, with TRBD1 identical over 10 bases. Germline lookup yields CDR1 SGHVS and CDR2 FNYEAQ. The CDR3 has 13 amino acids. With V trimmed by 3 bases and J by 5 bases, 0 bases remained unmatched. The CDR3 nucleotides are TGTGCCAGCAGCTTGACAGGGGGCGAGACCCAGTACTTC. Translating it yields CASSLTGGETQYF.

The chain employs TRBV6-5 and TRBJ1-5; 7 bases map to TRBD1. V gave up 2 bases and J gave up 4 bases; unmatched junction bases: 5. This CDR3 region has 15 residues. CDR1 is MNHEY, CDR2 SVGAGI, per germline. The CDR3 sequence: CASSYRSTGNQPQHF. The CDR3 DNA follows: TGTGCCAGCAGTTACCGATCGACAGGGAATCAGCCCCAGCATTTT.

This clone was seen once. This chain uses TRBV7-9 with TRBJ2-7; D not resolved. The CDR3 runs 13 residues. Germline CDR1 SEHNR, CDR2 FQNEAQ (reference sequence). Trimming shortened V by 0 bases and J by 3 bases, and 6 bases separated the two germline ends. CDR3 amino acids: CASSLAPNYEQYF. The CDR3 nucleotides are TGTGCCAGCAGCTTAGCTCCTAACTACGAGCAGTACTTC.

For the CDR3, the DNA is TGCGCCAGCAGTCCGGGACATTACAATGAGCAGTTCTTC. This sequence encodes CASSPGHYNEQFF. The chain employs TRBV10-1 and TRBJ2-1; perhaps TRBD1 as D (6 bases). Germline loops: CDR1 WNHNN, CDR2 SYGVQD (reference sequence). This CDR3 is 13 amino acids long. V gave up 5 bases and J gave up 4 bases, with 9 bases separating them.

The chain is built from TRBV28 and TRBJ2-1, with unresolved D. Germline CDR1 MDHEN, CDR2 SYDVKM. This CDR3 is 15 amino acids long. V lost 6 bases to trimming and J lost 0 bases, with 12 bases between them. The CDR3 loop reads CASSASGSSYNEQFF. The CDR3 region has the DNA TGTGCCAGCAGCGCGTCAGGTAGCTCCTACAATGAGCAGTTCTTC.

The chain joins TRBV9 to TRBJ2-5; 7 bases are a match to TRBD1. The germline gives CDR1 SGDLS, CDR2 YYNGEE. The junction had 12 bases not matched to a gene; V was cut back by 7 bases and J by 3 bases. The CDR3 is 15 amino acids. The CDR3 loop reads CASGRQGDGKETQYF. The CDR3 DNA follows: TGTGCCAGCGGGAGACAGGGCGACGGCAAAGAGACCCAGTACTTC.

The chain uses TRBV6-1 and TRBJ2-7; tentative D call: TRBD1 (7 bases). Germline-derived CDR1 and CDR2 are MNHNS and SASEGT. This CDR3 has 15 residues. V lost 6 bases and J 3 bases, leaving 18 bases between the germline ends. Here the CDR3 DNA reads TGTGCCAGCAGCGCGGGACAGAAGGTTTTCTACGAGCAGTACTTC. As protein: CASSAGQKVFYEQYF.

CDR3 in amino acids: CASSSVPGSNQPQHF. The CDR3 nucleotides read TGCGCCAGCAGCTCCGTCCCCGGGAGCAATCAGCCCCAGCATTTT. The V gene is TRBV5-1, the J gene TRBJ1-5, with D hard to call. V lost 3 bases, J lost 1 base, and 11 bases lay in between. CDR3 length: 15 residues. The germline V gene encodes CDR1 SGHRS and CDR2 YFSETQ.

The CDR3 DNA is TGTGCCAGCAGTTCGGACTTAGAAAACGAGCAGTACTTC. It specifies CASSSDLENEQYF. The chain joins TRBV27 to TRBJ2-7, with D possibly matching TRBD2 (5 bases). The CDR3 loop spans 13 amino acids. Germline assignment: CDR1 MNHEY and CDR2 SMNVEV (reference sequence). V shed 4 bases and J shed 5 bases, with 12 bases lying between them.

Only a few counts were recorded for this clone. This chain uses TRBV6-1 with TRBJ2-5, with D perhaps matching TRBD1 (6 bases). Looked up from germline, CDR1 is MNHNS and CDR2 is SASEGT. The germline V and J ends were trimmed by 5 bases and 3 bases, with 10 bases remaining between them. This CDR3 contains 13 residues. DNA for the CDR3: TGTGCCAGCAGTAGGACAGATGAAGAGACCCAGTACTTC. Amino acids: CASSRTDEETQYF.

The gene calls are TRBV10-2 and TRBJ2-7; D gene ambiguous. Germline V gene lookup returns CDR1 WSHSY and CDR2 SAAADI. V lost 6 bases and J lost 6, with 9 bases in between. The CDR3 contains 11 residues. The CDR3 reads CASSASPEQYF. CDR3 sequence (DNA): TGCGCCAGCAGCGCTAGTCCCGAGCAGTACTTC.

V and J are TRBV5-6 and TRBJ2-7; a weak D match, TRBD2 (5 bases). Germline V gene lookup returns CDR1 SGHDT and CDR2 YYEEEE. Trimming left V 4 bases short and J 6 bases short, with 8 bases between. The CDR3 is made up of 11 amino acids. The DNA for the CDR3 is TGTGCCAGCAGCCTCGCGGGCGAGCAGTACTTC. The encoded protein is CASSLAGEQYF.

V usage is TRBV6-5 and J usage is TRBJ1-2, with 9 positions matching TRBD1. The CDR3 length is 15 residues. In germline, CDR1 is MNHEY, CDR2 SVGAGI. V was clipped by 6 bases and J by 0 bases; unmatched bases: 5. This CDR3 is CASRPTGGPNYGYTF. DNA for the CDR3: TGTGCCAGCAGGCCTACAGGGGGCCCTAACTATGGCTACACCTTC.

The chain is built from TRBV4-2 and TRBJ2-3, with a possible D match to TRBD2 (6 bases). This CDR3 region has 17 residues. From germline, CDR1 is LGHNA and CDR2 YNFKEQ. Trimming shortened V by 4 bases and J by 0 bases, and 17 bases separated the two germline ends. The CDR3 loop reads CASSPSRLAHSTDTQYF. CDR3 sequence (DNA): TGTGCCAGCAGCCCGAGTAGGCTAGCGCACAGCACAGATACGCAGTATTTT.

The chain recombines TRBV5-6 with TRBJ2-1; D perhaps matches TRBD1 (6 bases). Trimming removed 2 bases at V and 12 bases at J, with 15 bases between. Germline V gene data show CDR1 as SGHDT and CDR2 as YYEEEE. The CDR3 length is 13 residues. This CDR3 is CASSLGPQGGQFF. The CDR3 DNA reads as TGTGCCAGCAGCTTAGGACCCCAAGGGGGGCAGTTCTTC.

The J gene is TRBJ2-3, the V gene TRBV21-1; whether TRBD1, the table's D call, matches the DNA was not checked. TRBV21-1 represents a pseudogene. The CDR3 totals 16 residues. Here the CDR3 reads CASSARQELSTDTQYF. In DNA form, the CDR3 reads TGTGCCAGCAGCGCGCGACAGGAGTTGAGCACAGATACGCAGTATTTT.

This chain joins TRBV4-2 and TRBJ2-2; the D is unclear. The CDR3 sequence is 13 residues long. V lost 1 base, J lost 8 bases, and 8 bases lay in between. The germline V gene has CDR1 LGHNA and CDR2 YNFKEQ. Here the CDR3 DNA reads TGTGCCAGCAGCCAAGGTTTTTCAGGGGAGCTGTTTTTT. It specifies CASSQGFSGELFF.

The chain combines TRBV10-2 with TRBJ2-2, with D perhaps TRBD2 (5 bases). CDR3 length equals 16 residues. CDR1 WSHSY and CDR2 SAAADI come from the germline V gene. With 5 bases removed from V and 7 bases from J, the gap between germline ends came to 20 bases. CDR3 DNA: TGCGCCAGCAGTCGGCTAGTTACGGGATCCGGCGGGGAGCTGTTTTTT. Translated: CASSRLVTGSGGELFF.

The genes are TRBV11-3 and TRBJ2-1, with D possibly being TRBD2 (6 bases). This CDR3 region has 15 residues. Germline CDR1 is SGHNT and CDR2 is YENEEA. The ends were cut back, 5 bases at V and 10 bases at J, with 21 bases in the middle. CDR3 residues: CASSETSRRDGEQFF. In DNA, the CDR3 is TGTGCCAGCAGCGAAACTAGCCGCCGCGACGGAGAGCAGTTCTTC.

V is TRBV7-8 and J is TRBJ2-1; 11 bases fit TRBD2. This CDR3 contains 16 residues. Per the germline V gene, CDR1 is SGHVS and CDR2 is FQNEAQ. Unmatched junction bases numbered 8, after V lost 5 bases and J lost 5 bases. The CDR3 is CASSRKLAGGHNEQFF. Written as DNA, the CDR3 is TGTGCCAGCAGCCGGAAGCTAGCGGGAGGCCACAATGAGCAGTTCTTC.

V gene TRBV10-2 combines with J gene TRBJ1-5, with unresolved D. V lost 0 bases and J 7 bases, leaving 4 bases between the germline ends. Looked up from germline, CDR1 is WSHSY and CDR2 is SAAADI. The CDR3 contains 12 residues. CDR3 nucleotide sequence: TGCGCCAGCAGTGAGTCGTCACAGCCCCAGCATTTT. Its protein product is CASSESSQPQHF.

The J gene is TRBJ2-2, the V gene TRBV19, with D possibly TRBD2 on 5 matching bases. This CDR3 is 15 amino acids long. Germline loops: CDR1 LNHDA, CDR2 SQIVND (reference sequence). The germline V and J ends were trimmed by 10 bases and 6 bases, with 21 bases remaining between them. The CDR3: CATSGEFPIAGELFF. CDR3 DNA: TGTGCCACCTCCGGGGAGTTCCCAATTGCCGGGGAGCTGTTTTTT.

The chain joins TRBV5-1 to TRBJ2-7; 9 nucleotides agree with TRBD2. V gave up 0 bases and J gave up 3 bases; unmatched junction bases: 4. Looked up from germline, CDR1 is SGHRS and CDR2 is YFSETQ. The length of the CDR3 is 15 residues. CDR3 region: CASSLGLADYYEQYF. The CDR3, as DNA: TGCGCCAGCAGCTTGGGACTAGCGGATTACTACGAGCAGTACTTC.

CDR3 nucleotides: TGCGCCAGCAGCTTGACCGGGACATCCTACGAGCAGTACTTC. It is translated as CASSLTGTSYEQYF. This chain joins TRBV5-1 and TRBJ2-7; D may be TRBD1 (6 bases). The CDR3 has 14 residues. CDR1 and CDR2 (germline): SGHRS, YFSETQ. Trimming cost V 1 base and J 1 base, with 9 bases left between them. Full variable domain (outside the CDR3, taken from reference TRBV5-1 and TRBJ2-7): KAGVTQTPRYLIKTRGQQVTLSCSPISGHRSVSWYQQTPGQGLQFLFEYFSETQRNKGNFPGRFSGRQFSNSRSEMNVSTLELGDSALYLCASSLTGTSYEQYFGPGTRLTVT.

The rearrangement joins TRBV14 to TRBJ1-2; no firm D call. CDR1 is SGHDN, CDR2 FVKESK, per germline. CDR3 length: 14 amino acids. Trimming shortened V by 0 bases and J by 4 bases, and 9 bases separated the two germline ends. The CDR3 DNA sequence: TGTGCCAGCAGCCAAGAAAGCCGGTTCTATGGCTACACCTTC. This translates into CASSQESRFYGYTF.

The chain uses TRBV7-3 and TRBJ2-1, with D possibly being TRBD2 (6 bases). CDR1 is SGHTA and CDR2 is FQGTGA in the germline V gene. The CDR3 runs 14 residues. Between the trimmed V and J ends, which lost 5 bases and 8 bases, there was a span of 16 bases. DNA of the CDR3: TGTGCCAGCAGCCCGGGACTTCCCGTGGATGAGCAGTTCTTC. This translates into CASSPGLPVDEQFF. The variable domain in full, with the rest retrieved from reference TRBV7-3 and TRBJ2-1, is GAGVSQTPSNKVTEKGKYVELRCDPISGHTALYWYRQSLGQGPEFLIYFQGTGAADDSGLPNDRFFAVRPEGSVSTLKIQRTERGDSAVYLCASSPGLPVDEQFFGPGTRLTVL.

The V and J genes are TRBV4-2 and TRBJ2-7; TRBD2 matches at 14 bases. This CDR3 is 18 amino acids long. V dropped 4 bases and J dropped 2; count of bases not matched to a gene: 10. Germline V lookup: CDR1 LGHNA, CDR2 YNFKEQ. CDR3 DNA: TGTGCCAGCAGCCGCGGGACTAGCGGGAGCGGAGGGACCTACGAGCAGTACTTC. Translating gives CASSRGTSGSGGTYEQYF.

This rearrangement joins TRBV6-5 to TRBJ1-1; possible D gene TRBD1, 5 bases. Trimming removed 7 bases from V and 0 bases from J, with 12 bases in between. Per germline, CDR1 MNHEY and CDR2 SVGAGI. The CDR3 consists of 14 residues. The CDR3 bases are TGTGCCAGCAAGGGGCAGGGCATGAACACTGAAGCTTTCTTT. This codes for CASKGQGMNTEAFF.

This clone was seen just once. The gene calls are TRBV6-1 and TRBJ1-1; 7 bases line up with TRBD1. The CDR3 extends over 14 amino acids. Germline V gene lookup returns CDR1 MNHNS and CDR2 SASEGT. Trimming cost V 6 bases and J 3 bases; bases outside gene matches: 7. The CDR3 sequence is CASRSGQPYTEAFF. The CDR3 nucleotides read TGTGCCAGCAGGTCGGGACAGCCTTACACTGAAGCTTTCTTT.